Reported below is one T cell receptor (beta chain). The data originate from a study of T-cell reconstitution after alpha-beta-depleted transplantation in children. Unique molecular identifiers were used to barcode this TCRbeta library. MiXCR was run by TCRdb on the PCR reads, yielding one entry per CDR3 protein. This repertoire shows 600,000 to 700,000 distinct CDR3 sequences, around a sixth found once; its top ten account for 1.1%. The sample in question was PBMCs from the stem cell graft donor, obtained from the stem cell graft. This TCR was recovered from a human donor who donated a stem cell graft to a child with acute myeloid leukemia.

The CDR3 here is CASTGVRASGANVLTF. In DNA form, the CDR3 reads TGTGCCAGCACGGGGGTTAGGGCTTCTGGGGCCAACGTCCTGACTTTC. V is TRBV6-1 and J is TRBJ2-6; TRBD2 is a possible D gene (6 bases). The germline CDR1 and CDR2 sequences are MNHNS and SASEGT. Trimming removed 7 bases at V and 1 base at J, with 14 bases between. The CDR3 consists of 16 residues.